This T cell receptor beta chain was observed in a study of multiple sclerosis patients with progressive multifocal leukoencephalopathy. The overall study: Multiple sclerosis patients on natalizumab who never developed PML served as longitudinally sampled controls.

The CDR3 runs 14 residues. V lost 0 bases and J lost 2, with 5 bases in between. CDR1 and CDR2 (germline): MNHEY, SVGAGI. The table came from immunoSEQ multiplex PCR; TCRdb's copy has only in-frame clones and leaves some out. The sample consists of more than 30,000 clones, 70% to 90% of them appearing once. This sample's time point: before natalizumab initiation. Source material: PBMCs. This TCR derives from a human donor with multiple sclerosis. This chain uses TRBV6-5 with TRBJ1-5; D not certain. CDR3 region: CASSYSRGNQPQHF. CDR3 DNA: TGTGCCAGCAGTTACTCGAGGGGCAATCAGCCCCAGCATTTT.